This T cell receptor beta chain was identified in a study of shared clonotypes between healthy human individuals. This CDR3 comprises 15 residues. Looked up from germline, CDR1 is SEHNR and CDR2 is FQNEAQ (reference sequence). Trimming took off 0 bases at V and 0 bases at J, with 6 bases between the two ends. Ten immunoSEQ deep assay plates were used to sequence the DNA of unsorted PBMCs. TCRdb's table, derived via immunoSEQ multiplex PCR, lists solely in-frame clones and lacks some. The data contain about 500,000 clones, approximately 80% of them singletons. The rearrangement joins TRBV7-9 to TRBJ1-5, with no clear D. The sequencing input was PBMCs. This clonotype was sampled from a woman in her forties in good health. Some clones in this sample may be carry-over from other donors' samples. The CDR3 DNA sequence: TGTGCCAGCAGCTTAGCGAGATCTAGCAATCAGCCCCAGCATTTT. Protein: CASSLARSSNQPQHF. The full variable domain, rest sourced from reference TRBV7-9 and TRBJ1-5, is DTGVSQNPRHKITKRGQNVTFRCDPISEHNRLYWYRQTLGQGPEFLTYFQNEAQLEKSRLLSDRFSAERPKGSFSTLEIQRTEQGDSAMYLCASSLARSSNQPQHFGDGTRLSIL.